A single sample is the source of the 25 T cell receptor beta chains below, sequenced in a study of T cell repertoires in cytomegalovirus infection. TCRdb re-called the reads through MiXCR, storing one row per CDR3 protein. The data contain about 830,000 distinct CDR3 sequences, 32% of them seen just once; the ten biggest clones take up roughly 12%. These receptors lack a known antigen. This material consisted of cultured CD8+ T cells from PBMCs, taken from culture after CMV antigen stimulation. The source is a human donor in good health (CMV status not recorded). Some clones in this sample may be carry-over from other donors' samples.

This clonotype was recorded a few times. The chain links TRBV6-5 to TRBJ2-5; 8 positions agree with TRBD2. Germline CDR1 MNHEY, CDR2 SVGAGI. The CDR3 covers 15 residues. V trimming: 1 base; J trimming: 1 base; junction bases outside the gene matches: 2. CDR3 DNA: TGTGCCAGCAGTTACTTAGCGGGGACCCAAGAGACCCAGTACTTC. It specifies CASSYLAGTQETQYF.

This clonotype has only a few counts. The rearrangement uses TRBV7-9 and TRBJ2-3, with D unresolved. Germline CDR1 reads SEHNR; CDR2 reads FQNEAQ (reference sequence). V was shortened by 0 bases and J by 1 base, with 17 bases between the two germline ends. The CDR3 length is 18 residues. In DNA, the CDR3 is TGTGCCAGCAGCTTAGCGGTCTCGGACCCCGAAGGCACAGATACGCAGTATTTT. Amino acid sequence: CASSLAVSDPEGTDTQYF.

A note on this clonotype: A much more abundant neighbour one base away suggests this may be a read error. The rearrangement joins TRBV7-2 to TRBJ2-1, with 11 positions matching TRBD2. Germline lookup yields CDR1 SGHTA and CDR2 FQGNSA. The CDR3 loop spans 15 amino acids. J lost 10 bases, V lost 5 bases, and 10 bases had no gene match. CDR3 sequence: CASSPPTSGVWEQFF. CDR3 DNA sequence: TGTGCCAGCAGCCCGCCGACTAGCGGGGTCTGGGAGCAGTTCTTC. Full variable domain (missing parts from reference TRBV7-2 and TRBJ2-1): GAGVSQSPSNKVTEKGKDVELRCDPISGHTALYWYRQSLGQGLEFLIYFQGNSAPDKSGLPSDRFSAERTGGSVSTLTIQRTQQEDSAVYLCASSPPTSGVWEQFFGPGTRLTVL.

This clonotype was picked up a small number of times. The chain is built from TRBV15 and TRBJ1-1; 7 bases are a match to TRBD1. Germline assignment: CDR1 LNHNV and CDR2 YYDKDF (reference sequence). CDR3 length: 14 amino acids. V lost 4 bases to trimming and J lost 4 bases; unmatched junction nucleotides: 6. The CDR3 loop is CATSTERDSTEAFF. Written as DNA, the CDR3 is TGTGCCACCAGCACAGAAAGGGACAGCACTGAAGCTTTCTTT.

In this sample, this clonotype turned up a few times. V gene TRBV28 combines with J gene TRBJ1-5; 9 bases line up with TRBD1. Germline-derived CDR1 and CDR2 are MDHEN and SYDVKM. The CDR3 contains 16 residues. The ends lost 5 bases at V and 5 bases at J; junction bases unmatched: 10. CDR3 protein: CASSINRGQGDQPQHF. CDR3 nucleotide sequence: TGTGCCAGCAGTATTAACAGGGGACAGGGTGATCAGCCCCAGCATTTT.

In this sample, this clonotype turned up a few times. The chain uses TRBV7-9 and TRBJ2-7, with 7 bases lining up with TRBD2. Trimming at V came to 6 bases and at J to 2 bases, leaving 10 bases not matched to a gene. CDR1 is SEHNR and CDR2 is FQNEAQ in the germline V gene (reference sequence). This CDR3 spans 15 amino acids. CDR3 in DNA: TGTGCCAGCAGGGGCCGGGACGGGGGGACCTACGAGCAGTACTTC. Its protein product is CASRGRDGGTYEQYF.

The chain links TRBV5-6 to TRBJ2-4; D not resolved. The V and J ends lost 3 bases and 3 bases respectively, with 4 bases between them. The germline gives CDR1 SGHDT, CDR2 YYEEEE. CDR3 length equals 12 residues. Here the CDR3 reads CASSWDKNIQYF. The CDR3 DNA sequence: TGTGCCAGCAGCTGGGACAAAAACATTCAGTACTTC.

This clonotype was recorded at least ten times. The DNA of the CDR3 is TGTGCCAGCAGCTTAAGCCCCAGGGTAAATCAGCCCCAGCATTTT. Translated, it gives CASSLSPRVNQPQHF. V and J are TRBV7-2 and TRBJ1-5; tentative D call: TRBD1 (5 bases). This CDR3 has 15 amino acids. Germline V CDR1 and CDR2: SGHTA, FQGNSA. V lost 2 bases and J 4 bases, leaving 12 bases between the germline ends.

This chain joins TRBV18 and TRBJ1-5; D remains unclear. Trimming took 3 bases from V and 7 from J, leaving 13 bases between them. This CDR3 is built from 14 residues. Germline loops: CDR1 KGHSH, CDR2 LQKENI. CDR3 in DNA: TGTGCCAGCTCACCCCGGCTGGAGGTGCAGCCCCAGCATTTT. Its protein product is CASSPRLEVQPQHF.

The V and J genes are TRBV20-1 and TRBJ1-2, with a possible D match to TRBD1 (5 bases). Germline-derived CDR1 and CDR2 are DFQATT and SNEGSKA (reference sequence). V was cut by 2 bases and J by 2 bases, with 18 bases left in between. The CDR3 consists of 16 residues. The CDR3 loop reads CSARQLLGDENYGYTF. CDR3 coding DNA: TGCAGTGCTAGACAATTGCTGGGGGACGAAAACTATGGCTACACCTTC.

This clonotype was counted a few times. The CDR3 spells CASSASGAAQETQYF. CDR3 coding DNA: TGTGCCAGCAGTGCCTCGGGGGCGGCTCAAGAGACCCAGTACTTC. The V call is TRBV6-5, the J call TRBJ2-5; D may match TRBD1 or TRBD2 (6 bases each). The CDR3 extends over 15 amino acids. V was pared by 5 bases and J by 2 bases, with 15 bases between. Germline CDR1 and CDR2: MNHEY and SVGAGI.

This clonotype was observed a handful of times. The chain couples TRBV3-1 to TRBJ2-1, with 9 positions matching TRBD1. The J segment lost 8 bases and the V segment lost 4 bases, leaving 9 bases of the junction unmatched. Germline V gene lookup returns CDR1 LGHDT and CDR2 YNNKEL (reference sequence). CDR3 size: 15 residues. CDR3 in DNA: TGTGCCAGCAGCCTCCGACAGGGGGGTAACGATGAGCAGTTCTTC. This sequence encodes CASSLRQGGNDEQFF.

The gene calls are TRBV12-3 or TRBV12-4 and TRBJ1-5; TRBD1 might be the D (5 bases). The CDR3 sequence is 16 residues long. V lost 4 bases and J lost 6, with 19 bases in between. CDR3 sequence reads: CASSYAVGEGSQPQHF. The CDR3 bases are TGTGCCAGCAGTTATGCCGTAGGGGAAGGAAGTCAGCCCCAGCATTTT.

This clonotype was observed many times. J is TRBJ2-6 and V is TRBV6-2 or TRBV6-3; D is unresolved. CDR3 length equals 16 residues. Germline V gene sequence: CDR1 MNHEY, CDR2 SVGEGT. Trimming took off 5 bases at V and 0 bases at J, with 11 bases between the two ends. Written as DNA, the CDR3 is TGTGCCAGCAGTGACTTTCAGAGCTCTGGGGCCAACGTCCTGACTTTC. Residues: CASSDFQSSGANVLTF.

About this clonotype itself: This may arise from a read error, as a much more abundant clone is one base away. The chain combines TRBV11-3 with TRBJ2-2; D is uncertain. Germline V gene sequence: CDR1 SGHNT, CDR2 YENEEA. Trimming pared 5 bases from V and 0 bases from J, leaving 13 bases between. CDR3 size: 16 residues. CDR3 DNA: TGTGCCAGCAGCCTCGTAAAGCCAACGAACACCGGGGAGCTGTTTTTT. Translating it yields CASSLVKPTNTGELFF.

The CDR3 DNA sequence: TGTGCCAGCAGTGAAAGACAGGGGGTACGGAATCAGCCCCAGCATTTT. Protein sequence: CASSERQGVRNQPQHF. The V call is TRBV6-1, the J call TRBJ1-5; 9 bases match TRBD1. Germline V gene sequence: CDR1 MNHNS, CDR2 SASEGT. The CDR3 length is 16 residues. V shed 2 bases and J 4 bases; nucleotides not matched to a gene: 6.

Points on this clonotype: One end of the junction is discordant with germline, which a read error may explain. The chain couples TRBV19 to TRBJ1-5; 7 positions match TRBD1. The germline CDR1 and CDR2 sequences are LNHDA and SQIVND (reference sequence). The CDR3 length is 14 residues. In DNA form, the CDR3 reads TGTGCCAGTAGTCTCCAAGGGGGCAATCTGCCCCAGCATTTT. Protein: CASSLQGGNLPQHF.

The chain recombines TRBV14 with TRBJ1-1; D is possibly TRBD1 (5 bases). V was clipped by 8 bases and J by 0 bases, with 10 bases between them. There are 13 residues in the CDR3. The germline V gene encodes CDR1 SGHDN and CDR2 FVKESK. The chain's CDR3 is CASASTVNTEAFF. Here the CDR3 DNA reads TGTGCCAGCGCTTCGACAGTGAACACTGAAGCTTTCTTT.

The gene calls are TRBV20-1 and TRBJ2-5, with D hard to call. CDR1 is DFQATT, CDR2 SNEGSKA, per germline (reference sequence). The CDR3 covers 15 residues. V lost 3 bases and J 1 base, leaving 15 bases between the germline ends. This CDR3 reads CSASSMFVSQETQYF. The CDR3 nucleotides read TGCAGTGCTAGTTCGATGTTTGTCAGCCAAGAGACCCAGTACTTC.

The chain joins TRBV28 to TRBJ1-5, with D possibly being TRBD1 (5 bases). Trimming shortened V by 2 bases and J by 1 base, and 12 bases separated the two germline ends. This CDR3 has 16 amino acids. Germline values: CDR1 MDHEN, CDR2 SYDVKM. The CDR3: CASSLRGMVSNQPQHF. The CDR3 nucleotides read TGTGCCAGCAGTTTAAGGGGAATGGTGAGCAATCAGCCCCAGCATTTT.

This clonotype was detected a few times. V usage is TRBV6-2 or TRBV6-3 and J usage is TRBJ1-6, with D possibly TRBD1 on 5 matching bases. Germline V gene data show CDR1 as MNHEY and CDR2 as SVGEGT. The length of the CDR3 is 14 residues. V dropped 7 bases and J dropped 9 bases, with 16 bases sitting between them. For the CDR3, the DNA is TGTGCCAGCACCAGGGCCCCGGGGCTTTCACCCCTCCACTTT. Its translation: CASTRAPGLSPLHF.

V and J are TRBV7-9 and TRBJ2-3; 10 bases align to TRBD1. The CDR3 has 17 amino acids. J was trimmed by 6 bases and V by 0 bases; bases with no gene match: 9. Germline V gene data show CDR1 as SEHNR and CDR2 as FQNEAQ (reference sequence). Written as DNA, the CDR3 is TGTGCCAGCAGCTTAGCTGACAGGGGGCCTATCTGGGATACGCAGTATTTT. It yields the protein CASSLADRGPIWDTQYF.

This clonotype was picked up a small number of times. The genes are TRBV12-3 or TRBV12-4 and TRBJ1-5; TRBD1 might be the D (6 bases). The V end lost 8 bases, the J end lost 1 base, and 15 bases lay between the germline ends. The CDR3 covers 15 residues. The CDR3 DNA reads as TGTGCCAGCTCTAGGGGGTGGGCGAGCAATCAGCCCCAGCATTTT. Translated: CASSRGWASNQPQHF.

The table lists this clonotype with a few counts. The V and J genes are TRBV4-2 and TRBJ1-1; D not resolved. Germline V gives CDR1 LGHNA, CDR2 YNFKEQ. Trimming removed 0 bases from V and 5 bases from J, with 10 bases in between. The CDR3 contains 14 residues. The CDR3 DNA is TGTGCCAGCAGCCAAGATGCGGGGTGGACTGAAGCTTTCTTT. Translating gives CASSQDAGWTEAFF.

The rearrangement joins TRBV6-1 to TRBJ2-3; TRBD2 agrees at 10 bases. Germline assignment: CDR1 MNHNS and CDR2 SASEGT. This CDR3 contains 14 residues. The J segment lost 4 bases and the V segment lost 10 bases, leaving 8 bases of the junction unmatched. The CDR3 sequence is CAIQAGGHPDTQYF. DNA of the CDR3: TGTGCCATACAAGCGGGGGGGCACCCAGATACGCAGTATTTT.